The clone carrying this TCR beta chain was counted a few times. This table comes from immunoSEQ multiplex PCR, and its TCRdb copy is limited to in-frame clones, with some not included. The repertoire holds some 150,000 clones, around 87% seen once, with about 2.5% in the top ten. Per germline, CDR1 SNHLY and CDR2 FYNNEI. The V and J ends lost 7 bases and 3 bases respectively, with 13 bases between them. The CDR3 length is 13 residues. This sample is part of a study of blood T cell repertoires in COVID-19. The sequenced sample was peripheral blood. The sequence came from a man aged 50 to 59 with active COVID-19. The V gene is TRBV2, the J gene TRBJ2-7; no reliable D call. The CDR3 DNA sequence: TGTGCCAGCATACTCCCTCTCTACTACGAGCAGTACTTC. Translated: CASILPLYYEQYF.